Described below is a single TCR beta chain sequence and its context. The sample holds one count of this clone. The target of this receptor is not known. It has no much larger one-base neighbor in the sample; base qualities were not kept. This specimen belongs to a study of blood T cell repertoires in COVID-19 (dated by TCRdb to 2019 to 2021). Describing the broader study: Samples covering the acute and convalescent phases of COVID-19 were provided by collaborators in the United States, Italy and Spain. The material from the prospective study consisted of cDNA or gDNA derived from T cells, B-cell-depleted T cells, or PBMCs. The dataset comprised deeply sampled blood TCRbeta repertoires from subjects exposed to, actively infected with, or recovered from COVID-19. The repertoires were released in a freely available public database meant as a resource for research on the immune response to SARS-CoV-2. The samples were drawn from two sources: the first 160 participants of the ongoing ImmuneRACE study, and 1,254 subjects contributed by 6 global collaborators. Sample metadata almost always included a de-identified subject ID, COVID-19 status, age in years and sex. Where available, HLA class I and class II types were taken from metadata supplied by the sample provider and were not determined by assay-based typing.

In the prospective study, participants were about 18 to 95 years old, resided in approximately 22 geographic areas of the United States, and were enrolled through a virtual design. In the prospective study, participants were assigned to cohorts based on the clinical history participants reported in a screening survey and a study questionnaire. Recovered participants in ImmuneRACE Cohort 3 were defined by two consecutive negative NP/OP PCR tests, clearance by a healthcare professional, or resolution of symptoms. In the prospective study, mobile phlebotomists collected whole blood, serum and a nasopharyngeal or oropharyngeal swab from each participant. Over a roughly 2-month period, participants in the prospective study had the option of providing additional blood draws and questionnaires. Blood samples from the prospective study were shipped frozen or at room temperature prior to DNA extraction.

General study outcomes and caveats: How much clinical and demographic metadata was included differed by source and by participant, and the metadata was provided uncurated.

TCRbeta CDR3 regions were amplified from genomic DNA by means of the immunoSEQ Assay, a bias-controlled multiplex PCR. From the authors' description of their analysis: Nucleated cell counts per sample were estimated from amplification of reference gene primers within the assay. Sequence reads were collapsed and filtered to measure the absolute abundance of every unique TCRbeta CDR3 rearrangement. Productive Simpson clonality was computed per sample as the square root of Simpson's diversity index over productive rearrangements. TCRdb's version of the immuneACCESS table is confined to in-frame rearrangements and falls short of the full clone set. An unresolved V gene accounts for under half of the shortfall where checked; the remainder is of unknown origin. V, J and clone size were drawn from that table, and D and trimming were deduced from the DNA. The sample profile shows 150,000 to 200,000 clones; about 90% of them were found once. The ten biggest clones cover 5.5% to 8.5% of the sample.

The receptor comes from a woman in her 50s who had recovered from COVID-19. The specimen sequenced was PBMCs or T cells enriched from blood (not recorded which).

This receptor carries the CDR3 CASRQGHEQFF. DNA sequence: TGTGCCAGCAGACAGGGTCATGAGCAGTTCTTC. This receptor chain uses TRBV6-5 and TRBJ2-1; the best D guess is TRBD1, with 6 bases matching. According to the germline V gene, CDR1 reads MNHEY and CDR2 reads SVGAGI. V is reduced by 6 bases and J by 8 bases, leaving a spacing of 8 bases between them. The CDR3 holds 11 amino acids from the cysteine to the phenylalanine. CDR3 DNA is the only sequence kept; it has 33 bases, read in frame from the first base.